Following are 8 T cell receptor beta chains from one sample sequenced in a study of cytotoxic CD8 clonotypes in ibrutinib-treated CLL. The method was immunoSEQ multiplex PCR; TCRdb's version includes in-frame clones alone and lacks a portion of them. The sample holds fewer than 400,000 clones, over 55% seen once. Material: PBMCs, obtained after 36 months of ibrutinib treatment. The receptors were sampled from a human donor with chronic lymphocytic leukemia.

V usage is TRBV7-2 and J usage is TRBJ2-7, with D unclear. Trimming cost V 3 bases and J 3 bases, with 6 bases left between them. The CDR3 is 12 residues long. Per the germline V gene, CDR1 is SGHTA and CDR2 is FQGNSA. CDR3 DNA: TGTGCCAGCAGCTTTAACCTCTACGAGCAGTACTTC. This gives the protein CASSFNLYEQYF.

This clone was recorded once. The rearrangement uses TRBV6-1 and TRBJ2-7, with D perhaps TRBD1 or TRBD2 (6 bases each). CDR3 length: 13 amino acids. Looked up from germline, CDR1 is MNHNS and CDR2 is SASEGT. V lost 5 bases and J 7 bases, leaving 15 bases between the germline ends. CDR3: CASSLPGAGEQYF. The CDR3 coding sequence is TGTGCCAGCAGTTTGCCGGGGGCGGGAGAGCAGTACTTC.

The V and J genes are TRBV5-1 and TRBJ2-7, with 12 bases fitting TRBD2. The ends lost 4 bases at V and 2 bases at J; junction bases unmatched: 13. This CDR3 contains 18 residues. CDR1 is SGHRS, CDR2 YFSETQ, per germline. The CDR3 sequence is CASSLNLAGGPFAYEQYF. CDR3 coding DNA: TGCGCCAGCAGCCTTAACCTAGCGGGAGGGCCGTTTGCCTACGAGCAGTACTTC.

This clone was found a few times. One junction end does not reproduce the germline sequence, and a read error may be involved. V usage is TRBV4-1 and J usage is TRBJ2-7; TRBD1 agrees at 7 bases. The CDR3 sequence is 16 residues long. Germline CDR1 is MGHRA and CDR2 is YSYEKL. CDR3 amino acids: CASSQGGRFSGYEQYF. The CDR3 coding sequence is TGCGCCAGCAGTCAAGGGGGCCGCTTTTCTGGCTACGAGCAGTACTTC.

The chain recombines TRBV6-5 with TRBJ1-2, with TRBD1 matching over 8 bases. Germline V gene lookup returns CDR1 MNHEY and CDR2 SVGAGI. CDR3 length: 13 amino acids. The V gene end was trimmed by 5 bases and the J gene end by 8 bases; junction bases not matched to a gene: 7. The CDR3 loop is CASSEDRVGGYTF. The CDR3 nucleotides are TGTGCCAGCAGTGAGGACAGGGTAGGGGGCTACACCTTC.

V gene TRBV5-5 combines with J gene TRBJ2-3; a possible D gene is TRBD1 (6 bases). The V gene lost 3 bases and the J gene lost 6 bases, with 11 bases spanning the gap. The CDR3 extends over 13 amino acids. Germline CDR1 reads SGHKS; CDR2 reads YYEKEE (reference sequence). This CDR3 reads CASSWDIPDTQYF. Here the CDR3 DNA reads TGTGCCAGCAGCTGGGACATTCCGGATACGCAGTATTTT. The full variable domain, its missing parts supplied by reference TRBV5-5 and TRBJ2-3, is DAGVTQSPTHLIKTRGQQVTLRCSPISGHKSVSWYQQVLGQGPQFIFQYYEKEERGRGNFPDRFSARQFPNYSSELNVNALLLGDSALYLCASSWDIPDTQYFGPGTRLTVL.

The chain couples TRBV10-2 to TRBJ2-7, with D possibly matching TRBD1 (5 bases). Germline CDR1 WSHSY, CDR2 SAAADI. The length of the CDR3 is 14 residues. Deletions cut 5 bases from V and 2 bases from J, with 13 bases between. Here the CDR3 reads CASSLVRDTYEQYF. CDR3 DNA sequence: TGCGCCAGCAGTTTGGTCAGGGATACCTACGAGCAGTACTTC.

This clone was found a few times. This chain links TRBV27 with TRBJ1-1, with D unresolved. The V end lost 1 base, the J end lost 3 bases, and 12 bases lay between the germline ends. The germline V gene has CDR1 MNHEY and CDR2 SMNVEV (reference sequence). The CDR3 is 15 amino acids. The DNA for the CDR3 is TGTGCCAGCAGTTTATGGGCAGCCGCGGACACTGAAGCTTTCTTT. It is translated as CASSLWAAADTEAFF.